The rows below give T cell receptor beta chains drawn from one sample of a study of blood T cell repertoires in COVID-19. Only in-frame clones appear in the TCRdb table, and some are missing; sequencing was by immunoSEQ multiplex PCR. The sample lists 390,000 or so clones, around nine tenths occurring once. Sequenced material: PBMCs or T cells enriched from blood (not recorded which). The receptors derive from a woman between 45 and 65 years old who had recovered from COVID-19. The CDR3 runs from the conserved cysteine through the conserved F or W. The D gene is left open where the match is weak.

D | V | CDR3
- | TRBV30 | CAWSAGGLGTEAFF
- | TRBV18 | CASSQGEKNYGYTF
- | TRBV10-3 | CAISEAGYGYTF
TRBD1 | TRBV3-1/TRBV3-2 | CASSQFRTGLNTEAFF
TRBD2 | TRBV11-3 | CASSLQGGGPRDTQYF
- | TRBV6-5 | CASSTPGNTIYF
- | TRBV24-1 | CATSDFLGTEAFF
TRBD1 | TRBV4-1 | CASSQIGGGNQPQHF
- | TRBV21-1 | CASTLGTGLDQPQHF
- | TRBV4-1 | CASSQVSDSNQPQHF
- | TRBV5-1 | CASSFSRDYQETQYF
- | TRBV19 | CASSTTGRETQYF
- | TRBV18 | CASSPGQVTEAFF
TRBD2 | TRBV12-3/TRBV12-4 | CASSGGVWNEQFF
TRBD1 | TRBV7-6 | CASSPRQGATPNEQYF
TRBD2 | TRBV28 | CASSPAGGNSYEQYF
TRBD1 | TRBV6-5 | CASKTGSGGYTF
- | TRBV7-9 | CASSSTFGEQYF
- | TRBV19 | CASSIAPTNTEAFF
TRBD1 | TRBV7-9 | CASSLETGGINEQFF
- | TRBV5-1 | CASSRDSQPSGNTIYF
- | TRBV5-1 | CASSTTSSGNTIYF
- | TRBV7-9 | CASSFDWNTEAFF
- | TRBV4-3 | CASSQEVRAGRIYEQYF
TRBD1 | TRBV6-5 | CASSYRTGSLDNEQFF
- | TRBV29-1 | CSVLQENSGNTIYF
- | TRBV5-1 | CASSLGQALDYGYTF
- | TRBV13 | CASSLGALHEKLFF
TRBD1 | TRBV9 | CASSSRTGGNIANTGELFF
- | TRBV16 | CASSQDRYGYTF
- | TRBV7-9 | CASSLVLDNEQFF
- | TRBV11-2 | CASSLASGELFF
- | TRBV27 | CASSGAEDSVYNSPLHF
- | TRBV24-1 | CATSDSRRNQPQHF
- | TRBV12-3/TRBV12-4 | CASSRTIVEQYF
- | TRBV3-1/TRBV3-2 | CASSQDFTWGVDGYTF
- | TRBV20-1 | CSASLPPVQAQHF
TRBD1 | TRBV14 | CASSHWTGARYEQYF
- | TRBV30 | CADVRGRAFF
- | TRBV9 | CASSEGDNSPLHF
- | TRBV2 | CASSATSSVDTQYF
- | TRBV11-2 | CASSITTGPFNEKLFF
- | TRBV2 | CASKPSRGYGYTF
TRBD2 | TRBV7-7 | CASSLGSGGGETQYF
TRBD1 | TRBV10-1 | CASPWTGDLNTEAFF
- | TRBV6-5 | CASSQLNQPQHF